This T cell receptor (beta chain) came from a study of shared clonotypes between healthy human individuals (dated by TCRdb to the early 2020s). Describing the broader study: The cohort included three men and two women between 18 and 49 years of age. For each donor, three plates each were used for CD4 naive and CD4 memory, two plates were used for CD8 naive, and one plate was used for CD8 memory. To estimate repertoire size and how much clonotype sharing occurs between individuals, the study deeply sequenced the blood TCR repertoires of five or six healthy adults. Libraries were prepared and TCR repertoires were sequenced by different laboratories using diverse techniques, in order to increase sequencing depth and limit assay-specific biases. Leukapheresis yielded between about 0.94 and 10 billion PBMCs per donor.

TCR CDR3 regions were amplified from genomic DNA by multiplex PCR using the deep immunoSEQ assay. Genomic DNA extracted from each cell subset was distributed evenly over all wells of several immunoSEQ 96-well plates, and each plate served as one replicate. For sorted subsets, each replicate PCR was loaded with 150 to 250 ng genomic DNA, equivalent to 30,000 or so T cell genomes. Purified libraries were quantified with a Qubit 3.0 fluorometer, sized on a Bioanalyzer 2100, and re-quantified with the KAPA Library Quantification kit. Every immunoSEQ 96-well plate was sequenced on a separate single-read 150-cycle Illumina NextSeq 550 flow cell. For the original study's pipeline: Because the immunoSEQ output included only junctional sequences and no quality scores, the filtering could not be the same as the filtering used for full-length reads. To assign V/J genes and CDR3, sequences were annotated using PyIR, a Python wrapper for IgBLAST v1.9, with IMGT germline references. Reads with weak V/J assignments (E-value above 1e-6), missing CDR3, stop codons, out-of-frame junctions, or ambiguous translated residues were removed. V3J clonotypes were defined by identical inferred V gene, J gene, and CDR3 amino acid sequence. To compute the percentage overlap between repertoires, the number of shared unique clonotypes was divided by the size of the smaller repertoire. Repertoire richness was assessed with RTK rarefaction, the Chao1 estimator, and Recon v2.1 estimates of unobserved clonotypes. Generation probabilities were computed with OLGA for all TCRbeta clonotypes obtained by the gDNA method from a few donors. Sourced from immuneACCESS, this table was stored by TCRdb with only in-frame sequences that have V and J called. A share of the clones is absent; for the studies checked, an unresolved V gene accounts for under half, and the remainder has no known explanation. D and trimming were read from the DNA, whereas the V and J calls and clone size are those reported in that table. The sample table records about 230,000 clones; under 80% of these occur just once. The ten largest make up over 8.5% of the sample.

Broad study findings and their caveats: Naive subsets generally had larger estimated clonotype richness than memory subsets. Sampling was limited to blood, and TCR repertoires in tissue likely differ from TCR repertoires in blood. Even with the large sequencing depth, rarefaction of the sorted-subset datasets indicated that sequencing was incomplete. When a few donors were compared, the shared fraction of clonotypes was 5% to 6.5% for naive CD4, around 3.6% for naive CD8, about 2.5% for memory CD4, and roughly 0.43% for memory CD8. Based on pairwise subsampling, the degree of clonotype sharing among donors was expected to be affected by sequencing depth. The small number of donors limited the genetic and exposure-history diversity represented. Higher generation probabilities were observed for clonotypes shared by all four sorted-subset donors than for non-shared clonotypes.

Note on this clone: Its antigen is currently not known. The record has no base qualities; no much larger clone is one base away.

Donors were healthy HIV-negative adults with no recently reported acute infections or vaccinations. Every donor was a Caucasian adult residing in Nashville, Tennessee, USA. CD4+ T cells were enriched through magnetic negative selection, after which naive cells were positively selected on CD45RA and the remaining negative fraction served as the memory subset. Blood was obtained by leukapheresis, after which PBMCs were separated by Ficoll-Histopaque density gradient centrifugation and cryopreserved in liquid nitrogen vapor phase. Analytical flow cytometry was used to check the purity and quantity of every magnetically sorted T cell population. From each sorted fraction, genomic DNA was isolated and quantified by UV absorbance on a Nanodrop 2000c. As encoded in the germline V gene, CDR1 is MNHEY while CDR2 is SVGAGI. V sheds 5 bases and J sheds 3 bases, leaving 14 bases between their ends. Spanning cysteine to phenylalanine, the CDR3 consists of 14 amino acids. Of the read, only the CDR3 DNA is kept; its 42 bases are in frame from base 1.

The sequence is built from TRBV6-5 and TRBJ2-7; the best D guess is TRBD1, with 6 bases matching. Sequenced input: memory CD4+ T cells sorted from blood. The meaning of the sample's cell subset or site label: CD45RA-negative fraction. This sequence was found in a man aged 25 to 45 in good health. The bases read TGTGCCAGCAGTCCAAGGGGGATCTACTACGAGCAGTACTTC. This sequence encodes CASSPRGIYYEQYF.